The 26 T cell receptor beta chains below come from one sample, sequenced in a study of T cells in Graves' hyperthyroidism and ophthalmopathy (dated by TCRdb to between 2018 and 2020). Library preparation was by multiplex PCR. These reads were obtained on an Illumina HiSeq 2000. The TCR beta CDR3 regions were amplified from the RNA transcripts. The TCR CDR3 was subjected to a first round of RT-PCR using the HTBI primer set and the Qiagen OneStep RT-PCR kit. TCRdb reprocessed the public reads (quality trimming at Q25 with fastp, clone calling with MiXCR) and kept in-frame beta chains. Each entry merges the rows of one CDR3 protein and shows their most common DNA and genes. The sample table shows under 550,000 distinct CDR3 sequences, and just under 20% are seen once. The top ten clonotypes cover around 50% of the sample. Material: blood. The receptors were gathered from a man aged 35 to 55 with Graves' ophthalmopathy.

In this sample, this clonotype turned up many times. J is TRBJ1-1 and V is TRBV7-2; TRBD1 aligns across 9 bases. V shed 5 bases, J shed 6 bases, and the junction held 10 bases outside the gene matches. The CDR3 has 15 residues. The V gene's germline CDR1 is SGHTA and CDR2 FQGNSA. The CDR3 DNA reads TGTGCCAGCAGCCTATACAGGGGGCAGGTCTCTGAAGCTTTCTTT. Encoded protein: CASSLYRGQVSEAFF.

This chain connects TRBV27 to TRBJ2-7; 12 bases are a match to TRBD2. V was clipped by 7 bases and J by 3 bases; unmatched bases: 10. Germline lookup yields CDR1 MNHEY and CDR2 SMNVEV (reference sequence). The CDR3 spans 16 residues. The CDR3: CASNAAGLAGLYEQYF. The CDR3 bases are TGTGCCAGCAACGCTGCGGGACTAGCGGGCCTCTACGAGCAGTACTTC.

This clonotype was seen ten or more times. The chain links TRBV28 to TRBJ2-7, with D possibly matching TRBD1 (6 bases). V lost 5 bases to trimming and J lost 2 bases, with 19 bases between them. Looked up from germline, CDR1 is MDHEN and CDR2 is SYDVKM. The length of the CDR3 is 16 residues. CDR3 sequence reads: CASSVTRGLLPYEQYF. CDR3 DNA: TGTGCCAGCAGTGTCACCAGGGGCCTACTACCCTACGAGCAGTACTTC. The variable domain in full, with the rest retrieved from reference TRBV28 and TRBJ2-7, is DVKVTQSSRYLVKRTGEKVFLECVQDMDHENMFWYRQDPGLGLRLIYFSYDVKMKEKGDIPEGYSVSREKKERFSLILESASTNQTSMYLCASSVTRGLLPYEQYFGPGTRLTVT.

The table lists this clonotype with a few counts. The chain joins TRBV12-3 or TRBV12-4 to TRBJ1-4; D ambiguous. V dropped 3 bases and J dropped 5 bases, with 10 bases sitting between them. CDR3 length: 14 residues. CDR3 DNA: TGTGCCAGCAGTTTCGGTCTCCACAATGAAAAACTGTTTTTT. It specifies CASSFGLHNEKLFF.

This clonotype was counted many times. DNA for the CDR3: TGTGCCAGCAGCTTAGTTGCTGCAGATACGCAGTATTTT. The encoded protein is CASSLVAADTQYF. The chain carries TRBV11-2 and TRBJ2-3; D gene ambiguous. The CDR3 runs 13 residues. CDR1 is SGHAT, CDR2 FQNNGV, per germline. Trimming stripped 1 base from V and 4 bases from J, with 6 bases between.

This clonotype was found a few times. The chain is built from TRBV3-1 and TRBJ2-7, with D perhaps TRBD2 (5 bases). The CDR3 contains 12 residues. V gave up 7 bases and J gave up 7 bases, with 14 bases separating them. Germline CDR1 LGHDT, CDR2 YNNKEL (reference sequence). The CDR3 DNA follows: TGTGCCAGCACCGCCGGGGTGGGGGAGCAGTACTTC. Translation: CASTAGVGEQYF.

A few counts support this clonotype. The chain couples TRBV20-1 to TRBJ2-7; D gene unclear. The CDR3 sequence is 14 residues long. Germline loops: CDR1 DFQATT, CDR2 SNEGSKA (reference sequence). V was cut by 5 bases and J by 1 base, with 15 bases left in between. The CDR3 protein is CSALADPLSYEQYF. Here the CDR3 DNA reads TGCAGTGCTTTGGCCGACCCGTTATCCTACGAGCAGTACTTC.

This clonotype was recorded a few times. The genes are TRBV7-8 and TRBJ2-2; 10 bases align to TRBD2. Germline V gives CDR1 SGHVS, CDR2 FQNEAQ. V lost 1 base and J lost 6; bases outside the gene matches: 14. There are 19 residues in the CDR3. DNA of the CDR3: TGTGCCAGCAGCTTAGTTTTGAGCGGGAGGGCCAGGGCGGCCGGGGAGCTGTTTTTT. This encodes CASSLVLSGRARAAGELFF.

This clonotype was seen at least ten times. This chain uses TRBV28 with TRBJ1-2, with D perhaps matching TRBD1 (5 bases). Germline V gives CDR1 MDHEN, CDR2 SYDVKM. CDR3 length equals 16 residues. The ends were cut back, 4 bases at V and 2 bases at J, with 17 bases in the middle. CDR3 DNA: TGTGCCAGCAGTTCCGAAGGGCAGGGCTCGAACTATGGCTACACCTTC. It is translated as CASSSEGQGSNYGYTF.

This clonotype was detected only a few times. This chain connects TRBV20-1 to TRBJ1-5; D gene uncertain. Trimming pared 4 bases from V and 8 bases from J, leaving 12 bases between. The CDR3 has 12 amino acids. Germline lookup yields CDR1 DFQATT and CDR2 SNEGSKA (reference sequence). In nucleotides, the CDR3 is TGCAGTGCTAAGGGAGGCGGGGAGCCCCAGCATTTT. It encodes CSAKGGGEPQHF.

Worth noting for this clonotype: Possible read error: a much larger clone is one base away. V and J are TRBV10-3 and TRBJ2-3; D might be TRBD2 (6 bases). Germline V gene data show CDR1 as ENHRY and CDR2 as SYGVKD. The CDR3 is 15 residues long. Trimming pared 4 bases from V and 3 bases from J, leaving 14 bases between. The CDR3 spells CAISATSRRTDTQYF. As DNA, the CDR3 is TGTGCCATCAGTGCAACTAGCAGGAGAACAGATACGCAGTATTTT.

Ten or more counts support this clonotype. The chain has TRBV18 and TRBJ2-3; D is ambiguous. The length of the CDR3 is 14 residues. Germline CDR1 KGHSH, CDR2 LQKENI. V lost 2 bases and J 0 bases, leaving 6 bases between the germline ends. The CDR3 reads CASSPGLSTDTQYF. CDR3 DNA sequence: TGTGCCAGCTCACCAGGCCTCAGCACAGATACGCAGTATTTT.

This clonotype has a handful of counts. The V call is TRBV19, the J call TRBJ1-5; D gene uncertain. Trimming took 3 bases from V and 2 from J, leaving 8 bases between them. The germline V gene encodes CDR1 LNHDA and CDR2 SQIVND (reference sequence). This CDR3 contains 14 residues. CDR3 sequence: CASSMRGGNQPQHF. CDR3 DNA sequence: TGTGCCAGTAGTATGCGGGGTGGCAATCAGCCCCAGCATTTT.

This clonotype was detected ten times or more. The CDR3 reads CASSSGEGSSYEQYF. CDR3 coding DNA: TGTGCCAGCAGTTCAGGGGAGGGGAGCTCCTACGAGCAGTACTTC. J is TRBJ2-7 and V is TRBV2, with a weak D call TRBD2 (7 bases). Trimming took 5 bases from V and 0 from J, leaving 14 bases between them. CDR3 length: 15 residues. The V gene's germline CDR1 is SNHLY and CDR2 FYNNEI. Variable domain in full (rest from reference TRBV2 and TRBJ2-7): EPEVTQTPSHQVTQMGQEVILRCVPISNHLYFYWYRQILGQKVEFLVSFYNNEISEKSEIFDDQFSVERPDGSNFTLKIRSTKLEDSAMYFCASSSGEGSSYEQYFGPGTRLTVT.

This clonotype occurred many times. The rearrangement links TRBV27 to TRBJ2-1; tentatively, D is TRBD1 (6 bases). V was clipped by 1 base and J by 0 bases, with 13 bases between them. Germline CDR1 MNHEY, CDR2 SMNVEV (reference sequence). CDR3 length equals 17 residues. The CDR3 nucleotides read TGTGCCAGCAGTTTATTAGGACAGCGAAACTCCTACAATGAGCAGTTCTTC. Its translation: CASSLLGQRNSYNEQFF.

This clonotype was detected ten times or more. The V call is TRBV3-1, the J call TRBJ2-5; no definite D call. The CDR3 runs 11 residues. The germline V gene has CDR1 LGHDT and CDR2 YNNKEL (reference sequence). V lost 2 bases, J lost 6 bases, and 4 bases lay in between. CDR3 bases: TGTGCCAGCAGCCAAACCCAGACCCAGTACTTC. As protein: CASSQTQTQYF.

Regarding this clonotype: A much more abundant neighbour one base away suggests this may be a read error. The V gene is TRBV3-1, the J gene TRBJ2-5; no definite D call. This CDR3 has 15 amino acids. From germline, CDR1 is LGHDT and CDR2 YNNKEL (reference sequence). CDR3 nucleotides: TGTGCCAGCACCCAAGGATTGGAGCGTCAAGAGACCCAGTACTTC. Its protein product is CASTQGLERQETQYF.

This clonotype was seen at least ten times. The chain is built from TRBV7-3 and TRBJ2-5, with D unresolved. CDR1 and CDR2 (germline): SGHTA, FQGTGA. The CDR3 totals 13 residues. V dropped 5 bases and J dropped 5 bases, with 12 bases sitting between them. CDR3 protein: CASSQSARETQYF. DNA for the CDR3: TGTGCCAGCAGCCAGTCGGCGAGGGAGACCCAGTACTTC.

This clonotype was found many times. This sequence joins TRBV11-2 and TRBJ2-3; TRBD2 aligns across 10 bases. V gave up 1 base and J gave up 0 bases; unmatched junction bases: 4. Germline V gene lookup returns CDR1 SGHAT and CDR2 FQNNGV. The CDR3 has 17 amino acids. CDR3: CASSLGGTSDSTDTQYF. CDR3 DNA: TGTGCCAGCAGCTTAGGGGGGACTAGCGATAGCACAGATACGCAGTATTTT.

In its sample, this clonotype was seen a few times. The chain uses TRBV5-1 and TRBJ1-4, with a weak D call TRBD1 (5 bases). The CDR3 runs to 14 residues. V lost 4 bases to trimming and J lost 3 bases, with 10 bases between them. The V gene's germline CDR1 is SGHRS and CDR2 YFSETQ. In DNA, the CDR3 is TGCGCCAGCAGCATGACAGACCCTAATGAAAAACTGTTTTTT. Protein product: CASSMTDPNEKLFF.

The chain employs TRBV20-1 and TRBJ2-3; 11 positions match TRBD2. V shed 5 bases and J 0 bases; nucleotides not matched to a gene: 13. The CDR3 is 18 amino acids. The germline gives CDR1 DFQATT, CDR2 SNEGSKA (reference sequence). In nucleotides, the CDR3 is TGCAGTGCTGCAGCCGGGACTAGCGGCATTCTTAGCACAGATACGCAGTATTTT. Its translation is CSAAAGTSGILSTDTQYF.

This clonotype was seen more than once but under ten times. The chain employs TRBV7-3 and TRBJ2-5; tentative D call: TRBD2 (5 bases). V was cut by 0 bases and J by 5 bases, with 16 bases left in between. The CDR3 spans 16 residues. Germline values: CDR1 SGHTA, CDR2 FQGTGA. CDR3 protein: CASSLTGEGSQETQYF. The CDR3 DNA is TGTGCCAGCAGCTTAACGGGTGAGGGCTCCCAGGAGACCCAGTACTTC.

The V and J genes are TRBV20-1 and TRBJ1-6; weak D call: TRBD1 (6 bases). V lost 6 bases to trimming and J lost 9 bases, with 21 bases between them. The CDR3 is 15 amino acids. Germline V lookup: CDR1 DFQATT, CDR2 SNEGSKA (reference sequence). The CDR3 protein is CSALVSTGGGSPLHF. CDR3 coding DNA: TGCAGTGCCCTAGTATCGACAGGAGGAGGTTCACCCCTCCACTTT.

This clonotype was seen a single time. The chain links TRBV19 to TRBJ2-1; no clear D gene. V shed 5 bases and J shed 5 bases, with 10 bases lying between them. The germline V gene encodes CDR1 LNHDA and CDR2 SQIVND (reference sequence). CDR3 size: 13 residues. CDR3 sequence: CASSGRPDNEQFF. The DNA for the CDR3 is TGTGCCAGTAGTGGCAGACCCGACAATGAGCAGTTCTTC. Looking up the rest from reference TRBV19 and TRBJ2-1 gives the full variable domain: DGGITQSPKYLFRKEGQNVTLSCEQNLNHDAMYWYRQDPGQGLRLIYYSQIVNDFQKGDIAEGYSVSREKKESFPLTVTSAQKNPTAFYLCASSGRPDNEQFFGPGTRLTVL.

This clonotype was seen a handful of times. V usage is TRBV29-1 and J usage is TRBJ2-6, with 9 bases identical to TRBD1. In germline, CDR1 is SQVTM, CDR2 ANQGSEA. This CDR3 has 16 residues. The trim removed 6 bases at V and 0 bases at J, leaving 6 bases unmatched. This CDR3 is CSVGQGSFSGANVLTF. For the CDR3, the DNA is TGCAGCGTAGGACAGGGGTCCTTCTCTGGGGCCAACGTCCTGACTTTC.

This clonotype was observed a handful of times. For the CDR3, the DNA is TGCAGCGTAGGACGGCGCCGGGACAGCAATGGCTACACCTTC. Residues: CSVGRRRDSNGYTF. The chain has TRBV29-1 and TRBJ1-2; 7 bases fit TRBD1. CDR1 and CDR2 (germline): SQVTM, ANQGSEA. The V segment lost 6 bases and the J segment 6 bases; nucleotides outside the gene matches: 13. This CDR3 region has 14 residues.